These 19 T cell receptor beta chains share one sample of origin, sequenced in a study of blood T cell repertoires in COVID-19. Method: immunoSEQ multiplex PCR; TCRdb's copy keeps in-frame clones and lacks some. The table has under 150,000 clones, approximately 83% seen once; the top ten hold about a tenth. Sequencing was performed on peripheral blood. Receptor source: a man aged 40-55 years with active or convalescent COVID-19.

This sequence joins TRBV5-1 and TRBJ2-5, with TRBD1 matching over 8 bases. The germline V gene has CDR1 SGHRS and CDR2 YFSETQ. J was trimmed by 5 bases and V by 4 bases; bases with no gene match: 13. The CDR3 runs to 16 residues. The CDR3 loop reads CASSGAPPGGAETQYF. Here the CDR3 DNA reads TGCGCCAGCAGCGGCGCCCCCCCAGGGGGCGCGGAGACCCAGTACTTC.

The chain links TRBV10-3 to TRBJ2-5; D possibly corresponds to TRBD2 (5 bases). The CDR3 has 13 residues. Trimming shortened V by 7 bases and J by 1 base, and 10 bases separated the two germline ends. The germline CDR1 and CDR2 sequences are ENHRY and SYGVKD. The CDR3 DNA reads TGTGCCATCAACCGGGGTAGCCAAGAGACCCAGTACTTC. It yields the protein CAINRGSQETQYF.

The chain is built from TRBV7-9 and TRBJ2-1; D perhaps matches TRBD2 (5 bases). The germline V and J ends were trimmed by 5 bases and 12 bases, with 17 bases remaining between them. Germline V gives CDR1 SEHNR, CDR2 FQNEAQ (reference sequence). This CDR3 is built from 13 residues. The CDR3 spells CASSEVPPSPQFF. The CDR3 nucleotides read TGTGCCAGCAGCGAAGTTCCCCCTAGCCCGCAGTTCTTC.

This clone was found once. In nucleotides, the CDR3 is TGTGCCAGCAGCTGGACAGGGAAAGGTCAGCCCCAGCATTTT. Its protein is CASSWTGKGQPQHF. The chain has TRBV3-1 (or the pseudogene TRBV3-2) and TRBJ1-5; TRBD1 agrees at 8 bases. CDR3 length: 14 amino acids. After removal of 5 bases from V and 6 bases from J, the junction contained 6 bases not matched to a gene. Germline loops: CDR1 LGHDT, CDR2 YNNKEL (reference sequence).

CDR3 region: CASVGGNTEAFF. In nucleotides, the CDR3 is TGTGCCAGCGTAGGAGGGAACACTGAAGCTTTCTTT. The chain employs TRBV6-5 and TRBJ1-1, with D unclear. Germline CDR1 and CDR2: MNHEY and SVGAGI. The CDR3 covers 12 residues. With 8 bases removed from V and 1 base from J, the gap between germline ends came to 8 bases.

V usage is TRBV7-6 and J usage is TRBJ1-2; 10 positions match TRBD1. The CDR3 runs 15 residues. With V trimmed by 5 bases and J by 4 bases, 7 bases remained unmatched. CDR1 SGHVS and CDR2 FNYEAQ come from the germline V gene. The CDR3 DNA follows: TGTGCCAGCAGCCCGTCGACAGGGGGCAGCTATGGCTACACCTTC. It encodes CASSPSTGGSYGYTF.

V and J are TRBV7-9 and TRBJ2-3; 9 nucleotides match TRBD1. V lost 2 bases, J lost 4 bases, and 1 base stayed unmatched. The CDR3 covers 14 residues. The germline gives CDR1 SEHNR, CDR2 FQNEAQ (reference sequence). CDR3 amino acids: CASSLTGGADTQYF. CDR3 DNA sequence: TGTGCCAGCAGCTTAACAGGGGGCGCAGATACGCAGTATTTT.

This clone appeared a single time. The chain employs TRBV2 and TRBJ1-5; D not resolved. The germline CDR1 and CDR2 sequences are SNHLY and FYNNEI. The CDR3 runs 14 residues. Deletions cut 6 bases from V and 4 bases from J, with 13 bases between. The CDR3: CASRADGRNQPQHF. CDR3 DNA: TGTGCCAGCAGGGCCGACGGGAGAAATCAGCCCCAGCATTTT.

As DNA, the CDR3 is TGTGCCAGCAGTTACGGGGCCTGGAATGAGCAGTTCTTC. This translates into CASSYGAWNEQFF. The chain uses TRBV6-2 or TRBV6-3 and TRBJ2-1; tentative D call: TRBD1 (5 bases). The CDR3 covers 13 residues. Germline V gene lookup returns CDR1 MNHEY and CDR2 SVGEGT. Trimming took off 2 bases at V and 7 bases at J, with 9 bases between the two ends.

The chain couples TRBV15 to TRBJ1-6; no firm D call. V was cut by 1 base and J by 9 bases, with 13 bases left in between. CDR3 length equals 15 residues. CDR1 is LNHNV and CDR2 is YYDKDF in the germline V gene (reference sequence). Here the CDR3 DNA reads TGTGCCACCAGCAGAGCTGCAGTATTTTCTTCACCCCTCCACTTT. It yields the protein CATSRAAVFSSPLHF. The full variable domain, rest sourced from reference TRBV15 and TRBJ1-6, is DAMVIQNPRYQVTQFGKPVTLSCSQTLNHNVMYWYQQKSSQAPKLLFHYYDKDFNNEADTPDNFQSRRPNTSFCFLDIRSPGLGDTAMYLCATSRAAVFSSPLHFGNGTRLTVT.

The V gene is TRBV5-4, the J gene TRBJ2-2; D might be TRBD1 (5 bases). V lost 4 bases and J 0 bases, leaving 10 bases between the germline ends. Looked up from germline, CDR1 is SGHNT and CDR2 is YYREEE (reference sequence). The CDR3 has 15 amino acids. This CDR3 is CASSPDKSNTGELFF. CDR3 DNA: TGTGCCAGCAGCCCGGACAAATCGAACACCGGGGAGCTGTTTTTT.

The J gene is TRBJ1-3, the V gene TRBV12-5, with D unclear. The V gene's germline CDR1 is LGHNT and CDR2 FRNRAP. CDR3 size: 14 residues. V gave up 1 base and J gave up 1 base, with 5 bases separating them. CDR3 sequence reads: CASGLGQSGNTIYF. Written as DNA, the CDR3 is TGTGCTAGTGGTTTGGGACAATCTGGAAACACCATATATTTT. Combining the CDR3 with reference TRBV12-5 and TRBJ1-3 gives the whole variable domain DARVTQTPRHKVTEMGQEVTMRCQPILGHNTVFWYRQTMMQGLELLAYFRNRAPLDDSGMPKDRFSAEMPDATLATLKIQPSEPRDSAVYFCASGLGQSGNTIYFGEGSWLTVV.

This chain uses TRBV5-5 with TRBJ2-1; TRBD2 matches 9 bases. Losses at the gene ends were 0 bases for V and 15 bases for J; bases not matched to a gene: 7. The CDR3 is 13 residues long. Germline V gene lookup returns CDR1 SGHKS and CDR2 YYEKEE (reference sequence). CDR3 region: CASSLGLAGYSFF. The CDR3 nucleotides read TGTGCCAGCAGCTTGGGCCTAGCGGGGTATTCGTTCTTC.

This chain joins TRBV6-1 and TRBJ2-6, with TRBD2 as a possible D gene (5 bases). Germline CDR1 and CDR2: MNHNS and SASEGT. The CDR3 runs to 16 residues. Between the trimmed V and J ends, which lost 1 base and 5 bases, there was a span of 12 bases. CDR3 DNA sequence: TGTGCCAGCAGTGAAGGTAGTGCTAGCCGGGCCAACGTCCTGACTTTC. Its protein product is CASSEGSASRANVLTF.

The V and J genes are TRBV4-3 and TRBJ2-1, with D possibly TRBD2 on 6 matching bases. The CDR3 consists of 14 residues. V shed 4 bases and J shed 3 bases, with 10 bases lying between them. Germline V gene data show CDR1 as LGHNA and CDR2 as YSLEER. Here the CDR3 DNA reads TGCGCCAGCAGCCGGGCGGGGAGCTACAATGAGCAGTTCTTC. It is translated as CASSRAGSYNEQFF.

This chain joins TRBV4-3 and TRBJ1-1, with D tentatively TRBD1 (6 bases). V lost 2 bases and J 1 base, leaving 8 bases between the germline ends. Germline V gene sequence: CDR1 LGHNA, CDR2 YSLEER. The length of the CDR3 is 14 residues. The CDR3: CASSQLGGNTEAFF. CDR3 nucleotide sequence: TGCGCCAGCAGCCAACTAGGGGGGAACACTGAAGCTTTCTTT.

The chain joins TRBV29-1 to TRBJ1-2; D might be TRBD1 (5 bases). Germline V gene lookup returns CDR1 SQVTM and CDR2 ANQGSEA. The germline V and J ends were trimmed by 4 bases and 2 bases, with 11 bases remaining between them. The CDR3 sequence is 13 residues long. The CDR3 here is CSVGGEGNYGYTF. The CDR3 DNA is TGCAGCGTTGGGGGGGAAGGAAACTATGGCTACACCTTC. The full variable domain, in which reference TRBV29-1 and TRBJ1-2 provide the parts outside the CDR3, is SAVISQKPSRDICQRGTSLTIQCQVDSQVTMMFWYRQQPGQSLTLIATANQGSEATYESGFVIDKFPISRPNLTFSTLTVSNMSPEDSSIYLCSVGGEGNYGYTFGSGTRLTVV.

The V and J genes are TRBV7-3 and TRBJ1-6, with D tentatively TRBD1 (5 bases). Trimming took off 2 bases at V and 11 bases at J, with 10 bases between the two ends. The CDR3 length is 13 residues. Germline lookup yields CDR1 SGHTA and CDR2 FQGTGA. This chain's CDR3 is CASSLDSVTPLHF. The CDR3 nucleotides read TGTGCCAGCAGCTTAGACAGTGTAACACCCCTCCACTTT. Full variable domain (outside the CDR3, taken from reference TRBV7-3 and TRBJ1-6): GAGVSQTPSNKVTEKGKYVELRCDPISGHTALYWYRQSLGQGPEFLIYFQGTGAADDSGLPNDRFFAVRPEGSVSTLKIQRTERGDSAVYLCASSLDSVTPLHFGNGTRLTVT.

The V call is TRBV4-3, the J call TRBJ2-7; 7 nucleotides agree with TRBD2. The V gene's germline CDR1 is LGHNA and CDR2 YSLEER. V was pared by 1 base and J by 0 bases, with 12 bases of the junction left unmatched. This CDR3 is built from 18 residues. The CDR3 DNA reads TGCGCCAGCAGCCAAGCGGTAGGCGGGGGTCCCTACTCCTACGAGCAGTACTTC. Translation gives CASSQAVGGGPYSYEQYF.